Following are 26 T cell receptor beta chains from one sample sequenced in a study of human T cells and chemical hapten exposure. Time point described: patch test 1, 2 weeks after DPC sensitization. Treatment: therapeutic diphenylcyclopropenone sensitization with weekly scalp DPC. TCRdb reanalysed the RACE reads using MiXCR and keeps one entry per CDR3 protein. Of 120,000 or so distinct CDR3 sequences in the sample, roughly an eighth were seen once. Sequenced material: whole blood, taken in connection with sensitization to the hapten diphenylcyclopropenone (DPC). Receptors were obtained from a man aged 18 to 29 with alopecia areata. Some clones in this sample may be carry-over from other donors' samples.

This clonotype was seen only a few times. CDR3 DNA sequence: TGTGCCAGCAGCCTAACTAGCGGGGGTCGCGGTGAGCAGTTCTTC. Protein: CASSLTSGGRGEQFF. The genes are TRBV7-6 and TRBJ2-1, with 11 bases aligning to TRBD2. V was pared by 5 bases and J by 9 bases, with 9 bases of the junction left unmatched. Looked up from germline, CDR1 is SGHVS and CDR2 is FNYEAQ. CDR3 length: 15 amino acids.

V and J are TRBV2 and TRBJ2-1; D possibly corresponds to TRBD2 (5 bases). Trimming pared 7 bases from V and 6 bases from J, leaving 16 bases between. This CDR3 has 14 amino acids. Germline V gene sequence: CDR1 SNHLY, CDR2 FYNNEI. The CDR3: CASTSLPRGNEQFF. The CDR3 DNA follows: TGTGCCAGCACCTCCCTCCCCCGGGGCAATGAGCAGTTCTTC.

This sequence joins TRBV6-2 or TRBV6-3 and TRBJ2-2; possible D gene TRBD2, 7 bases. The V gene lost 6 bases and the J gene lost 7 bases, with 18 bases spanning the gap. Germline loops: CDR1 MNHEY, CDR2 SVGEGT. This CDR3 is 15 amino acids long. CDR3 sequence (DNA): TGTGCCAGCAGCCTACGGGGGGCACATAACGGGGAGCTGTTTTTT. Residues: CASSLRGAHNGELFF.

The chain joins TRBV7-9 to TRBJ2-2, with 7 positions matching TRBD1. The CDR3 runs 18 residues. From germline, CDR1 is SEHNR and CDR2 FQNEAQ (reference sequence). With V trimmed by 3 bases and J by 1 base, 11 bases remained unmatched. CDR3 DNA sequence: TGTGCCAGCAGCTTCGGGGACAGTCAGCCCCAGAACACCGGGGAGCTGTTTTTT. This sequence encodes CASSFGDSQPQNTGELFF. Full variable domain (missing parts from reference TRBV7-9 and TRBJ2-2): DTGVSQNPRHKITKRGQNVTFRCDPISEHNRLYWYRQTLGQGPEFLTYFQNEAQLEKSRLLSDRFSAERPKGSFSTLEIQRTEQGDSAMYLCASSFGDSQPQNTGELFFGEGSRLTVL.

This chain uses TRBV6-2 or TRBV6-3 with TRBJ2-5, with 8 bases identical to TRBD2. The germline V gene encodes CDR1 MNHEY and CDR2 SVGEGT. The CDR3 spans 14 residues. V trimming: 6 bases; J trimming: 4 bases; junction bases outside the gene matches: 7. Here the CDR3 DNA reads TGTGCCAGCAGGGTAGCGGGGAGGAGAGAGACCCAGTACTTC. Translation gives CASRVAGRRETQYF.

This clonotype was detected many times. This rearrangement joins TRBV29-1 to TRBJ2-1; the D call may be TRBD1 or TRBD2 (5 bases each). Germline V gene data show CDR1 as SQVTM and CDR2 as ANQGSEA. This CDR3 region has 15 residues. Trimming removed 4 bases from V and 6 bases from J, with 19 bases in between. The CDR3 reads CSVVSGTSRGNEQFF. The CDR3 bases are TGCAGCGTTGTGTCGGGGACCTCCCGTGGCAATGAGCAGTTCTTC.

The rearrangement links TRBV6-2 or TRBV6-3 to TRBJ1-5, with D perhaps TRBD1 (5 bases). The CDR3 consists of 17 residues. Germline CDR1 is MNHEY and CDR2 is SVGEGT. The V gene lost 0 bases and the J gene lost 3 bases, with 15 bases spanning the gap. Here the CDR3 reads CASSYSFRVQVNQPQHF. For the CDR3, the DNA is TGTGCCAGCAGTTACTCGTTCAGGGTTCAAGTCAATCAGCCCCAGCATTTT.

The V call is TRBV20-1, the J call TRBJ1-2; possible D gene TRBD1, 5 bases. Per the germline V gene, CDR1 is DFQATT and CDR2 is SNEGSKA (reference sequence). The CDR3 length is 12 residues. With 0 bases removed from V and 7 bases from J, the gap between germline ends came to 9 bases. CDR3: CSARDRARGYTF. CDR3 in DNA: TGCAGTGCTAGAGACAGGGCGCGTGGCTACACCTTC.

In this sample, this clonotype turned up a few times. The chain uses TRBV5-1 and TRBJ1-1; 7 positions match TRBD1. This CDR3 comprises 14 residues. The V gene end was trimmed by 4 bases and the J gene end by 4 bases; junction bases not matched to a gene: 7. Germline values: CDR1 SGHRS, CDR2 YFSETQ. The chain's CDR3 is CASSVGDSSTEAFF. The CDR3 DNA reads as TGCGCCAGCAGCGTTGGGGACAGTTCCACTGAAGCTTTCTTT.

Ten or more counts support this clonotype. The V and J genes are TRBV12-5 and TRBJ2-1; the D call may be TRBD1 or TRBD2 (5 bases each). V lost 6 bases and J lost 1, with 10 bases in between. Germline-derived CDR1 and CDR2 are LGHNT and FRNRAP. CDR3 size: 14 residues. This chain's CDR3 is CASGLGESYNEQFF. The CDR3, as DNA: TGTGCTAGTGGACTGGGGGAATCCTACAATGAGCAGTTCTTC.

The V and J genes are TRBV5-6 and TRBJ2-3; D might be TRBD2 (5 bases). The CDR3 totals 12 residues. Germline assignment: CDR1 SGHDT and CDR2 YYEEEE. The ends were cut back, 6 bases at V and 5 bases at J, with 10 bases in the middle. The CDR3 sequence: CASTAREDTQYF. CDR3 bases: TGTGCCAGCACCGCGAGGGAAGATACGCAGTATTTT.

The chain combines TRBV19 with TRBJ1-4, with 8 positions matching TRBD1. The germline V gene encodes CDR1 LNHDA and CDR2 SQIVND (reference sequence). V was pared by 6 bases and J by 4 bases, with 4 bases of the junction left unmatched. CDR3 length: 14 amino acids. The CDR3 sequence: CASRRDRLNEKLFF. The CDR3 DNA is TGTGCCAGTAGGAGGGACAGGCTTAATGAAAAACTGTTTTTT.

This chain uses TRBV3-1 with TRBJ2-1, with unresolved D. V was cut by 1 base and J by 6 bases, with 13 bases left in between. Germline V lookup: CDR1 LGHDT, CDR2 YNNKEL (reference sequence). The CDR3 totals 15 residues. In nucleotides, the CDR3 is TGTGCCAGCAGCCAAGTAGCCGCCGGCGGCAATGAGCAGTTCTTC. Translating gives CASSQVAAGGNEQFF.

In this sample, this clonotype turned up a few times. The chain recombines TRBV28 with TRBJ1-6; TRBD1 might be the D (6 bases). This CDR3 has 13 residues. The ends were cut back, 10 bases at V and 10 bases at J, with 17 bases in the middle. Per the germline V gene, CDR1 is MDHEN and CDR2 is SYDVKM. The DNA for the CDR3 is TGTGCCACCCAGGACAGACCTCCCTCACCCCTCCACTTT. Protein: CATQDRPPSPLHF. The complete variable domain, with remaining parts taken from reference TRBV28 and TRBJ1-6, reads DVKVTQSSRYLVKRTGEKVFLECVQDMDHENMFWYRQDPGLGLRLIYFSYDVKMKEKGDIPEGYSVSREKKERFSLILESASTNQTSMYLCATQDRPPSPLHFGNGTRLTVT.

Only a few counts were recorded for this clonotype. The chain combines TRBV6-5 with TRBJ2-1; D may be TRBD1 (5 bases). CDR3 length: 15 amino acids. V was trimmed by 6 bases and J by 0 bases, leaving 12 bases between them. Germline CDR1 and CDR2: MNHEY and SVGAGI. Here the CDR3 DNA reads TGTGCCAGCAGCCCTGAGACAGTCTCCTACAATGAGCAGTTCTTC. Protein product: CASSPETVSYNEQFF.

Only a few counts were recorded for this clonotype. The CDR3 protein is CASSLVQGRPMTQYF. The DNA of the CDR3 is TGTGCCAGCAGCTTAGTCCAAGGACGGCCTATGACCCAGTACTTC. The chain couples TRBV7-9 to TRBJ2-5; D not resolved. V was clipped by 1 base and J by 7 bases, with 16 bases between them. CDR3 length equals 15 residues. Per the germline V gene, CDR1 is SEHNR and CDR2 is FQNEAQ (reference sequence).

Notes on this clonotype: At one boundary the junction diverges from the germline segment, which might be a read error. The gene calls are TRBV11-2 and TRBJ1-1, with D uncertain. CDR1 is SGHAT, CDR2 FQNNGV, per germline. The CDR3 spans 12 residues. The CDR3 DNA reads TGTGCCAGCAGCTTACTGCAAATGGAAGGGCCTTTT. Its protein product is CASSLLQMEGPF.

This clonotype came up many times. J is TRBJ1-1 and V is TRBV7-8, with D maybe TRBD1 (6 bases). Germline CDR1 is SGHVS and CDR2 is FQNEAQ. Trimming pared 5 bases from V and 4 bases from J, leaving 14 bases between. This CDR3 has 14 residues. CDR3 sequence: CASSPTGTPTEAFF. CDR3 DNA: TGTGCCAGCAGCCCCACAGGGACCCCCACTGAAGCTTTCTTT.

CDR3 sequence (DNA): TGCAGTGCTAGAGACCGGGACGGGACCTACGAGCAGTACTTC. Protein sequence: CSARDRDGTYEQYF. V usage is TRBV20-1 and J usage is TRBJ2-7; D is possibly TRBD1 or TRBD2 (5 bases each). CDR1 is DFQATT and CDR2 is SNEGSKA in the germline V gene (reference sequence). CDR3 length equals 14 residues. V was cut by 0 bases and J by 2 bases, with 11 bases left in between.

The genes are TRBV24-1 and TRBJ2-5; D gene unclear. In germline, CDR1 is KGHDR, CDR2 SFDVKD. V was pared by 3 bases and J by 1 base, with 8 bases between. The CDR3 spans 14 residues. The DNA for the CDR3 is TGTGCCACCAGTGATGCCTCGACCCAAGAGACCCAGTACTTC. Translation: CATSDASTQETQYF.

This clonotype was counted only a few times. This chain joins TRBV7-9 and TRBJ1-2; the D gene is possibly TRBD1 (5 bases). CDR3 length: 16 amino acids. Per the germline V gene, CDR1 is SEHNR and CDR2 is FQNEAQ (reference sequence). V gave up 6 bases and J gave up 4 bases, with 21 bases separating them. CDR3 residues: CASSRIGTSFLYGYTF. Written as DNA, the CDR3 is TGTGCCAGCAGTCGGATCGGGACTTCGTTCCTCTATGGCTACACCTTC. The full variable domain, with the rest looked up from reference TRBV7-9 and TRBJ1-2, is DTGVSQNPRHKITKRGQNVTFRCDPISEHNRLYWYRQTLGQGPEFLTYFQNEAQLEKSRLLSDRFSAERPKGSFSTLEIQRTEQGDSAMYLCASSRIGTSFLYGYTFGSGTRLTVV.

Only a few counts were recorded for this clonotype. This chain uses TRBV29-1 with TRBJ2-1; D is possibly TRBD1 or TRBD2 (5 bases each). Germline loops: CDR1 SQVTM, CDR2 ANQGSEA. Trimming took off 5 bases at V and 2 bases at J, with 13 bases between the two ends. The CDR3 loop spans 14 amino acids. For the CDR3, the DNA is TGCAGCGTTTGGGACGTGACAGCCTACAATGAGCAGTTCTTC. It encodes CSVWDVTAYNEQFF.

The chain carries TRBV10-3 and TRBJ2-5; tentative D call: TRBD2 (6 bases). This CDR3 has 13 residues. In germline, CDR1 is ENHRY, CDR2 SYGVKD. The V gene lost 5 bases and the J gene lost 2 bases, with 9 bases spanning the gap. The CDR3 DNA reads TGTGCCATCAGTCGGGACTCACAAGAGACCCAGTACTTC. As protein: CAISRDSQETQYF.

In this sample, this clonotype turned up once. Written as DNA, the CDR3 is TGTGCCAGCACCCTGGCTAGCGGGGTTTCAGATACGCAGTATTTT. This encodes CASTLASGVSDTQYF. This sequence joins TRBV12-3 or TRBV12-4 and TRBJ2-3; 9 bases agree with TRBD2. This CDR3 is built from 15 residues. The J segment lost 4 bases and the V segment lost 7 bases, leaving 9 bases of the junction unmatched.

The rearrangement uses TRBV6-2 or TRBV6-3 and TRBJ2-7; D unresolved. CDR1 and CDR2 from the germline V gene are MNHEY and SVGEGT. The V and J ends lost 5 bases and 3 bases respectively, with 11 bases between them. CDR3 length equals 13 residues. CDR3 DNA sequence: TGTGCCAGCAGTCCTAGACACTTCTACGAGCAGTACGTC. Translating it yields CASSPRHFYEQYV.

This clonotype was recorded a few times. The chain carries TRBV6-5 and TRBJ1-5; TRBD1 matches at 8 bases. J lost 4 bases, V lost 6 bases, and 8 bases had no gene match. Germline-derived CDR1 and CDR2 are MNHEY and SVGAGI. The CDR3 spans 15 residues. The CDR3 spells CASRSVGTGNQPQHF. The CDR3 nucleotides are TGTGCCAGCAGATCTGTCGGGACAGGTAATCAGCCCCAGCATTTT.